The 23 T cell receptor beta chains in this list originate from one sample, sequenced in a study of control samples from healthy donors and cancer patients. TCRdb's table, derived via immunoSEQ multiplex PCR, lists solely in-frame clones and lacks some. The table has about 26,000 clones, 75% to 90% seen once. The sample comprised PBMCs. The receptors here all came from a man aged 55 to 70 with colorectal cancer.

The chain links TRBV5-1 to TRBJ2-7; D not certain. Between the trimmed V and J ends, which lost 3 bases and 1 base, there was a span of 8 bases. CDR1 is SGHRS and CDR2 is YFSETQ in the germline V gene. This CDR3 is built from 13 residues. The CDR3 DNA sequence: TGCGCCAGCAGCTCCGACGGATCCTACGAGCAGTACTTC. Protein: CASSSDGSYEQYF.

The V call is TRBV3-1 (or the pseudogene TRBV3-2), the J call TRBJ2-2; 12 bases match TRBD2. The length of the CDR3 is 16 residues. The trim removed 1 base at V and 4 bases at J, leaving 1 base unmatched. CDR1 is LGHDT, CDR2 YNNKEL, per germline (reference sequence). The CDR3 loop reads CASSQASGGATGELFF. In nucleotides, the CDR3 is TGTGCCAGCAGCCAAGCTAGCGGGGGGGCCACCGGGGAGCTGTTTTTT.

The chain carries TRBV14 and TRBJ2-7; 9 bases are a match to TRBD1. Per germline, CDR1 SGHDN and CDR2 FVKESK. The CDR3 consists of 16 residues. Trimming removed 3 bases from V and 0 bases from J; junction bases left unmatched: 6. CDR3 bases: TGTGCCAGCAGCCAGGGACAGGGAACCCCCTCCTACGAGCAGTACTTC. Its protein product is CASSQGQGTPSYEQYF.

V is TRBV5-8 and J is TRBJ2-5; TRBD2 is a possible D gene (6 bases). Trimming left V 4 bases short and J 0 bases short, with 13 bases between. Germline loops: CDR1 SGHTS, CDR2 YDEGEE. The CDR3 totals 15 residues. Here the CDR3 reads CASSLGGLYQETQYF. The CDR3 bases are TGTGCCAGCAGCCTGGGTGGACTATACCAAGAGACCCAGTACTTC.

The rearrangement uses TRBV2 and TRBJ2-3; 7 bases agree with TRBD1. V lost 5 bases and J lost 4; bases outside the gene matches: 6. Germline lookup yields CDR1 SNHLY and CDR2 FYNNEI. This CDR3 comprises 14 residues. CDR3 loop: CASSLGTVSDTQYF. In DNA form, the CDR3 reads TGTGCCAGCAGTTTAGGGACAGTCTCAGATACGCAGTATTTT. The whole variable domain, filled in from reference TRBV2 and TRBJ2-3, reads EPEVTQTPSHQVTQMGQEVILRCVPISNHLYFYWYRQILGQKVEFLVSFYNNEISEKSEIFDDQFSVERPDGSNFTLKIRSTKLEDSAMYFCASSLGTVSDTQYFGPGTRLTVL.

The chain couples TRBV5-6 to TRBJ2-7; D gene ambiguous. Germline assignment: CDR1 SGHDT and CDR2 YYEEEE. The CDR3 extends over 14 amino acids. Trimming pared 0 bases from V and 1 base from J, leaving 8 bases between. The CDR3 region is CASSLEGTSYEQYF. The CDR3 DNA reads as TGTGCCAGCAGCTTGGAAGGAACTTCCTACGAGCAGTACTTC.

This sequence joins TRBV2 and TRBJ2-6; unclear D gene. Germline loops: CDR1 SNHLY, CDR2 FYNNEI. V was clipped by 3 bases and J by 0 bases, with 9 bases between them. The CDR3 runs 16 residues. As DNA, the CDR3 is TGTGCCAGCAGTGAGTATCAGATCTCTGGGGCCAACGTCCTGACTTTC. This sequence encodes CASSEYQISGANVLTF.

V gene TRBV7-2 combines with J gene TRBJ2-7, with D uncertain. The CDR3 spans 14 residues. Germline lookup yields CDR1 SGHTA and CDR2 FQGNSA. V lost 1 base and J 3 bases, leaving 10 bases between the germline ends. Here the CDR3 reads CASSLVSGNYEQYV. The DNA of the CDR3 is TGTGCCAGCAGCTTAGTTTCAGGAAACTACGAGCAGTACGTC.

The chain is built from TRBV9 and TRBJ2-7, with TRBD2 matching over 9 bases. V trimming: 4 bases; J trimming: 1 base; junction bases outside the gene matches: 21. Germline V gives CDR1 SGDLS, CDR2 YYNGEE. This CDR3 is 20 amino acids long. The CDR3 DNA follows: TGTGCCAGCAGCCCAGGGGTCCGAGCGGGGGGTTTTACGATATCCTACGAGCAGTACTTC. Translating it yields CASSPGVRAGGFTISYEQYF.

V is TRBV6-6 and J is TRBJ2-2; TRBD1 is a possible D gene (6 bases). CDR3 length: 15 residues. V dropped 5 bases and J dropped 4 bases, with 14 bases sitting between them. Germline CDR1 reads MNHNY; CDR2 reads SVGAGI (reference sequence). The CDR3 loop reads CASSSTGLGTGELFF. CDR3 nucleotides: TGTGCCAGCAGTAGCACAGGGTTAGGCACCGGGGAGCTGTTTTTT.

The chain uses TRBV3-1 (or the pseudogene TRBV3-2) and TRBJ1-1; D is uncertain. The V end was cut by 0 bases, the J end by 10 bases, with 12 bases between. The germline V gene has CDR1 LGHDT and CDR2 YNNKEL (reference sequence). The length of the CDR3 is 13 residues. As DNA, the CDR3 is TGTGCCAGCAGCCAAGAAGAACGAGGGAGAGCTTTCTTT. Protein sequence: CASSQEERGRAFF.

V usage is TRBV18 and J usage is TRBJ1-6; 7 bases agree with TRBD1. This CDR3 is built from 16 residues. Germline V gene lookup returns CDR1 KGHSH and CDR2 LQKENI. V lost 3 bases, J lost 8 bases, and 10 bases stayed unmatched. The CDR3 is CASSPRGTAQDSPLHF. The DNA of the CDR3 is TGTGCCAGCTCACCCCGTGGGACAGCTCAGGATTCACCCCTCCACTTT. The variable domain in full, with the rest retrieved from reference TRBV18 and TRBJ1-6, is NAGVMQNPRHLVRRRGQEARLRCSPMKGHSHVYWYRQLPEEGLKFMVYLQKENIIDESGMPKERFSAEFPKEGPSILRIQQVVRGDSAAYFCASSPRGTAQDSPLHFGNGTRLTVT.

The gene calls are TRBV11-2 and TRBJ2-3; TRBD1 agrees at 8 bases. Germline V gene data show CDR1 as SGHAT and CDR2 as FQNNGV. The CDR3 is made up of 17 amino acids. The J segment lost 1 base and the V segment lost 3 bases, leaving 9 bases of the junction unmatched. The CDR3 region has the DNA TGTGCCAGCAGCTTCAGTAGACAGGGGCCGGGCACAGATACGCAGTATTTT. Translated, it gives CASSFSRQGPGTDTQYF.

The J gene is TRBJ1-4, the V gene TRBV10-3, with D possibly being TRBD1 (5 bases). This CDR3 contains 13 residues. Germline lookup yields CDR1 ENHRY and CDR2 SYGVKD. V was shortened by 2 bases and J by 12 bases, with 13 bases between the two germline ends. Here the CDR3 reads CAISEAQGGQLFF. The DNA of the CDR3 is TGTGCCATCAGTGAGGCGCAGGGTGGCCAACTGTTTTTT.

V is TRBV5-1 and J is TRBJ2-5; maybe TRBD2 (5 bases). CDR3 size: 14 residues. Germline CDR1 and CDR2: SGHRS and YFSETQ. Trimming cost V 2 bases and J 5 bases, with 13 bases left between them. Here the CDR3 DNA reads TGCGCCAGCAGCTTAAGTGTCCGCGGGGAGACCCAGTACTTC. The encoded protein is CASSLSVRGETQYF. The full variable domain, with the rest looked up from reference TRBV5-1 and TRBJ2-5, is KAGVTQTPRYLIKTRGQQVTLSCSPISGHRSVSWYQQTPGQGLQFLFEYFSETQRNKGNFPGRFSGRQFSNSRSEMNVSTLELGDSALYLCASSLSVRGETQYFGPGTRLLVL.

The chain couples TRBV13 to TRBJ1-1; D gene unclear. The CDR3 extends over 13 amino acids. V was clipped by 2 bases and J by 11 bases, with 15 bases between them. From germline, CDR1 is PRHDT and CDR2 FYEKMQ (reference sequence). CDR3 in amino acids: CASSLNDRIGAFF. In DNA form, the CDR3 reads TGTGCCAGCAGCTTAAATGATCGTATTGGGGCTTTCTTT.

This clone was picked up one time. The chain employs TRBV6-5 and TRBJ1-5; 9 bases are a match to TRBD1. J lost 5 bases, V lost 6 bases, and 5 bases had no gene match. Germline CDR1 and CDR2: MNHEY and SVGAGI. CDR3 size: 14 residues. Here the CDR3 DNA reads TGTGCCAGCAGATCCGGGACAGGGCATCAGCCCCAGCATTTT. Its protein product is CASRSGTGHQPQHF.

This clone was counted a single time. Germline and junction disagree at one end, which may indicate a read error. V usage is TRBV2 and J usage is TRBJ1-5, with D unclear. Germline V lookup: CDR1 SNHLY, CDR2 FYNNEI. The CDR3 is 15 residues long. The DNA for the CDR3 is TGTGCCACCAGTGTGGGGAGTGTTAGCAATCAGCCCCAGCATTTT. Its protein is CATSVGSVSNQPQHF.

This clone was seen just once. V usage is TRBV4-1 and J usage is TRBJ2-1; 11 bases fit TRBD2. This CDR3 is 16 amino acids long. CDR1 and CDR2 from the germline V gene are MGHRA and YSYEKL. After removal of 0 bases from V and 7 bases from J, the junction contained 5 bases not matched to a gene. The CDR3 DNA reads TGCGCCAGCAGCCAAGATGGGACTAGCGGAGTAAATGAGCAGTTCTTC. Its protein is CASSQDGTSGVNEQFF.

This chain uses TRBV5-1 with TRBJ2-3, with D tentatively TRBD1 (6 bases). The CDR3 has 12 residues. Trimming left V 7 bases short and J 6 bases short, with 12 bases between. From germline, CDR1 is SGHRS and CDR2 YFSETQ. The CDR3 nucleotides read TGCGCCAGCCTGGGGGCCGGGGATACGCAGTATTTT. Translated: CASLGAGDTQYF. Drawing the rest from reference TRBV5-1 and TRBJ2-3, the complete variable domain is KAGVTQTPRYLIKTRGQQVTLSCSPISGHRSVSWYQQTPGQGLQFLFEYFSETQRNKGNFPGRFSGRQFSNSRSEMNVSTLELGDSALYLCASLGAGDTQYFGPGTRLTVL.

V usage is TRBV30 and J usage is TRBJ1-1; D gene uncertain. Trimming took off 1 base at V and 6 bases at J, with 6 bases between the two ends. CDR1 and CDR2 from the germline V gene are GTSNPN and SVGIG (reference sequence). This CDR3 is 11 amino acids long. For the CDR3, the DNA is TGTGCCTGGAGTGAACAGTCTGAAGCTTTCTTT. Protein sequence: CAWSEQSEAFF.

The chain links TRBV29-1 to TRBJ1-1; TRBD1 is a possible D gene (6 bases). CDR3 length equals 13 residues. Germline values: CDR1 SQVTM, CDR2 ANQGSEA. V dropped 4 bases and J dropped 0 bases, with 9 bases sitting between them. CDR3 coding DNA: TGCAGCGTTGGCGAGGGGGTGAACACTGAAGCTTTCTTT. Encoded protein: CSVGEGVNTEAFF.

The CDR3 spells CATSRDRGDEWPQHF. The DNA for the CDR3 is TGTGCCACCAGCAGAGATAGGGGGGATGAATGGCCCCAGCATTTT. The rearrangement links TRBV15 to TRBJ1-5; possible D gene TRBD1, 6 bases. This CDR3 has 15 residues. CDR1 is LNHNV and CDR2 is YYDKDF in the germline V gene (reference sequence). V was clipped by 0 bases and J by 9 bases, with 15 bases between them.